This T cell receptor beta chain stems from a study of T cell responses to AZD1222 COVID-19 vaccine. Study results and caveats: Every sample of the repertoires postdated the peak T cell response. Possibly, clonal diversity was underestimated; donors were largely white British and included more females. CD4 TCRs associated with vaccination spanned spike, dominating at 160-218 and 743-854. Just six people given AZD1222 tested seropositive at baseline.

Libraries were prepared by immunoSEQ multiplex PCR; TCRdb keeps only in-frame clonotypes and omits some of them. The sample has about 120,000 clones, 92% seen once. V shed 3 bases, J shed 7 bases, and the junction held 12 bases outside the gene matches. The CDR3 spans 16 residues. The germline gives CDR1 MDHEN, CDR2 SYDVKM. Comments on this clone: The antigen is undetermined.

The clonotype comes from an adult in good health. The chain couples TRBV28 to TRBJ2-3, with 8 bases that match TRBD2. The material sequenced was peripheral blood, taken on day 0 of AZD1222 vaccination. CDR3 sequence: CASSFTGRLAMNTQYF. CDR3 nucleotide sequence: TGTGCCAGCAGTTTTACGGGGAGACTAGCGATGAATACGCAGTATTTT.